Sequencing of this TCR beta chain was carried out in a study of shared clonotypes between healthy human individuals. Overall study: There were three CD4 naive, three CD4 memory, two CD8 naive and one CD8 memory plates per donor.

Broader study findings: Among donors, sharing of clonotypes was expected to be affected by sequencing depth.

This CDR3 is 14 amino acids long. Germline loops: CDR1 SSHAT, CDR2 FNYEAQ (reference sequence). Measured with immunoSEQ multiplex PCR; TCRdb has only the in-frame clones, and not every one. Here the sample spans under 1,100,000 clones, around 74% being singletons. Remarks on this clone: The antigen is unknown. The junction departs from the called germline gene at one end, perhaps through a read error.

Sequencing was performed on memory CD4+ T cells sorted from blood. The subset here: CD45RA-negative fraction. This TCR was recovered from a man between 18 and 29 years old in good health. The chain employs TRBV7-7 and TRBJ2-7; D ambiguous. The DNA for the CDR3 is TGTGCTAGCAGCAATTGGACCGCAACCTACGAGCAGTACTTC. Amino acids: CASSNWTATYEQYF.